This T cell receptor beta chain appears in the sequencing data of a study of control samples from healthy donors and cancer patients. Germline-derived CDR1 and CDR2 are DFQATT and SNEGSKA (reference sequence). The length of the CDR3 is 10 residues. With 5 bases removed from V and 6 bases from J, the gap between germline ends came to 7 bases. Sequencing was performed with immunoSEQ multiplex PCR; in TCRdb, only in-frame clones are kept and a portion is missing. The sample holds some 64,000 clones, 70% to 90% seen once. This clone has just one count. The clonotype was recovered from a woman in her forties or fifties with head and neck cancer. The sequenced sample consisted of PBMCs. The chain employs TRBV20-1 and TRBJ1-2; no clear D gene. In DNA form, the CDR3 reads TGCAGTGCTGGATCGCATGGCTACACCTTC. Protein sequence: CSAGSHGYTF.